The 3 T cell receptor beta chains presented below share a single source sample, sequenced in a study of blood T cell repertoires in COVID-19. The repertoire was sequenced with immunoSEQ multiplex PCR; TCRdb's copy has only in-frame clones and lacks some. The repertoire consists of 40,000 or so clones, with about nine tenths occurring once and the leading ten covering around 8.2%. Specimen: peripheral blood. The source of these receptors is a man between 60 and 70 years old with active COVID-19.

The DNA for the CDR3 is TGCGCCAGCAGGACTAGCGGGAGTGGAGATACGCAGTATTTT. Encoded protein: CASRTSGSGDTQYF. The chain carries TRBV5-1 and TRBJ2-3, with TRBD2 matching over 12 bases. The CDR3 runs to 14 residues. Trimming at V came to 5 bases and at J to 5 bases, leaving 3 bases not matched to a gene. From germline, CDR1 is SGHRS and CDR2 YFSETQ.

This chain uses TRBV7-2 with TRBJ2-7; D not certain. CDR1 and CDR2 (germline): SGHTA, FQGNSA. The CDR3 has 13 amino acids. V lost 0 bases and J 3 bases, leaving 6 bases between the germline ends. This CDR3 is CASSLAPGYEQYF. The CDR3 DNA reads as TGTGCCAGCAGCTTAGCCCCAGGCTACGAGCAGTACTTC.

The chain employs TRBV6-1 and TRBJ1-5, with 8 bases fitting TRBD1. This CDR3 region has 17 residues. Germline V gene data show CDR1 as MNHNS and CDR2 as SASEGT. Losses at the gene ends were 3 bases for V and 5 bases for J; bases not matched to a gene: 12. In DNA, the CDR3 is TGTGCCAGCAGTGATTGGCCGGGACAGGCCTCCTATCAGCCCCAGCATTTT. Translation: CASSDWPGQASYQPQHF.